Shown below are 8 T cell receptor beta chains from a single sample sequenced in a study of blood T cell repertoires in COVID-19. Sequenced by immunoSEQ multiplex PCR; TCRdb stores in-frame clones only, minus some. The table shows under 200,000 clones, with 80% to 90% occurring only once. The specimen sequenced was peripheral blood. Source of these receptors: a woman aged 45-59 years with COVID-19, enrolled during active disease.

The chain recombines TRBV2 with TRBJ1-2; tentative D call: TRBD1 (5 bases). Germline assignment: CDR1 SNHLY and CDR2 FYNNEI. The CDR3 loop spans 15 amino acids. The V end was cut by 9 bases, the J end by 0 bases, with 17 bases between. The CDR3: CASSQVPEANYGYTF. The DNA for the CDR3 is TGTGCCAGTTCACAGGTCCCCGAAGCTAACTATGGCTACACCTTC.

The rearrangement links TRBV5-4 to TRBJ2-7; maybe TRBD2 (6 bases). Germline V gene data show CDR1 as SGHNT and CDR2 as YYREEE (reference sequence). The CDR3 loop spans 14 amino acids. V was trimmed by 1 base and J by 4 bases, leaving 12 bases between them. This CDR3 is CASSLWGDAYEQYF. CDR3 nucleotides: TGTGCCAGCAGCTTGTGGGGGGATGCTTACGAGCAGTACTTC.

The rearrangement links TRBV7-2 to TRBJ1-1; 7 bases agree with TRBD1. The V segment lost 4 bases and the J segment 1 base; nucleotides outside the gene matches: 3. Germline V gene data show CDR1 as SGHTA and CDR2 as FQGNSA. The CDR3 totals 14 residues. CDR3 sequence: CASSSDRRNTEAFF. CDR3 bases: TGTGCCAGCAGCTCGGACAGGAGGAACACTGAAGCTTTCTTT.

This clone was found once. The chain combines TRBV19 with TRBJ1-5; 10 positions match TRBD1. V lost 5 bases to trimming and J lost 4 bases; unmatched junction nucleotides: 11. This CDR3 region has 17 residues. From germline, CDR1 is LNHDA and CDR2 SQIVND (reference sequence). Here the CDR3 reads CASSSGQGTPGNQPQHF. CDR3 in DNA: TGTGCCAGTAGTTCGGGACAGGGGACCCCGGGAAATCAGCCCCAGCATTTT.

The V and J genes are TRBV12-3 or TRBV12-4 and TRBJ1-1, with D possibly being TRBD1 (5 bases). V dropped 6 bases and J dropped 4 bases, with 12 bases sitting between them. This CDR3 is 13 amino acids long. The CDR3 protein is CASREQEGTEAFF. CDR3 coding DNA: TGTGCCAGCAGGGAACAGGAAGGCACTGAAGCTTTCTTT.

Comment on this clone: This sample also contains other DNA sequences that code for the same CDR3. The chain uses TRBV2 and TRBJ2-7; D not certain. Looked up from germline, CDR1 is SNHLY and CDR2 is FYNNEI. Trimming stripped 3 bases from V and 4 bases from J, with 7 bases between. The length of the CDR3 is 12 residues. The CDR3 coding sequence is TGTGCCAGCAGTGATCAGTCGTACGAGCAGTACTTC. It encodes CASSDQSYEQYF.

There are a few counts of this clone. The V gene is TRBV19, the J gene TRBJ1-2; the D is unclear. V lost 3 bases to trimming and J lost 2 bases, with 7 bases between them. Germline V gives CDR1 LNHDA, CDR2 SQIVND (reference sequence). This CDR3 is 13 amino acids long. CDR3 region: CASSIWPNYGYTF. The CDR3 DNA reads TGTGCCAGTAGTATCTGGCCAAACTATGGCTACACCTTC.

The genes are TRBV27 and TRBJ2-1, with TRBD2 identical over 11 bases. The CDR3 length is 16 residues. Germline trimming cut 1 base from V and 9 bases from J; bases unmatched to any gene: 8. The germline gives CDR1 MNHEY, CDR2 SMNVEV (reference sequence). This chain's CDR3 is CASSLWASGGPSEQFF. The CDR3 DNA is TGTGCCAGCAGTTTATGGGCTAGCGGGGGGCCGAGTGAGCAGTTCTTC.